This entry lists 30 T cell receptor beta chains sequenced from one sample in a study of blood T cells in healthy people across ages. It was with a sample-barcoded 5' primer and a J-beta primer mix that a second PCR of roughly 7 to 11 cycles was run. TCRdb itself ran the 5' RACE reads through MiXCR, one entry per CDR3 protein. The data hold about 1,400,000 distinct CDR3 sequences, with roughly 60% observed a single time. Material: blood. These receptors originate from a man younger than 35 in good health.

V usage is TRBV27 and J usage is TRBJ2-7; 11 bases are shared with TRBD2. Germline V gives CDR1 MNHEY, CDR2 SMNVEV (reference sequence). The V gene end was trimmed by 9 bases and the J gene end by 4 bases; junction bases not matched to a gene: 5. CDR3 length: 13 residues. The CDR3 reads CARTGTSGYEQYF. In DNA, the CDR3 is TGTGCCAGGACCGGGACTAGCGGTTACGAGCAGTACTTC.

The chain links TRBV27 to TRBJ2-7, with 11 bases that match TRBD1. The CDR3 runs 15 residues. CDR1 and CDR2 (germline): MNHEY, SMNVEV (reference sequence). Trimming cost V 5 bases and J 3 bases; bases outside gene matches: 6. The CDR3 DNA sequence: TGTGCCAGCAGTCTAGGGACAGGGGGGTACTACGAGCAGTACTTC. It translates to CASSLGTGGYYEQYF.

The chain recombines TRBV20-1 with TRBJ1-1; 7 nucleotides align to TRBD1. The CDR3 totals 14 residues. CDR1 is DFQATT and CDR2 is SNEGSKA in the germline V gene (reference sequence). Unmatched junction bases numbered 7, after V lost 2 bases and J lost 4 bases. CDR3 in DNA: TGCAGTGCTAGAATGACAGGGAGAGGCACTGAAGCTTTCTTT. The encoded protein is CSARMTGRGTEAFF.

The chain combines TRBV4-1 with TRBJ1-2; TRBD1 might be the D (5 bases). In germline, CDR1 is MGHRA, CDR2 YSYEKL. This CDR3 is 16 amino acids long. Trimming removed 5 bases from V and 3 bases from J, with 19 bases in between. CDR3 sequence reads: CASSSEGASVYYGYTF. CDR3 bases: TGCGCCAGCAGCAGTGAAGGGGCTTCGGTGTACTATGGCTACACCTTC.

This clonotype was seen more than once but under ten times. The chain carries TRBV4-2 and TRBJ2-1, with TRBD1 identical over 8 bases. Per germline, CDR1 LGHNA and CDR2 YNFKEQ. V lost 1 base, J lost 9 bases, and 2 bases stayed unmatched. CDR3 size: 13 residues. The CDR3 coding sequence is TGTGCCAGCAGCCAAGGACAGGGGACTGAGCAGTTCTTC. The encoded protein is CASSQGQGTEQFF.

This clonotype has just a few counts. The chain has TRBV4-3 and TRBJ2-1; perhaps TRBD2 as D (6 bases). The V gene lost 1 base and the J gene lost 9 bases, with 13 bases spanning the gap. CDR1 LGHNA and CDR2 YSLEER come from the germline V gene. The CDR3 extends over 14 amino acids. The CDR3 DNA follows: TGCGCCAGCAGCCAAGGACTAGATCGAGGTGAGCAGTTCTTC. It yields the protein CASSQGLDRGEQFF.

This clonotype was seen once. V and J are TRBV2 and TRBJ1-1, with D unresolved. The ends were cut back, 5 bases at V and 0 bases at J, with 10 bases in the middle. CDR1 is SNHLY and CDR2 is FYNNEI in the germline V gene. CDR3 length equals 14 residues. Here the CDR3 DNA reads TGTGCCAGCAGTCCGAACGGCCTGAACACTGAAGCTTTCTTT. Its translation: CASSPNGLNTEAFF.

The rearrangement joins TRBV4-1 to TRBJ2-2; 8 bases match TRBD1. Germline trimming cut 0 bases from V and 3 bases from J; bases unmatched to any gene: 9. The CDR3 sequence is 18 residues long. Looked up from germline, CDR1 is MGHRA and CDR2 is YSYEKL. The CDR3 nucleotides are TGCGCCAGCAGCCAAGATTGGCAGGGGGCTGGATACACCGGGGAGCTGTTTTTT. This translates into CASSQDWQGAGYTGELFF.

The J gene is TRBJ2-2, the V gene TRBV12-3 or TRBV12-4, with D perhaps given as TRBD1 or TRBD2 (5 bases each). V lost 1 base to trimming and J lost 4 bases, with 7 bases between them. This CDR3 region has 14 residues. The CDR3 sequence is CASSLVGTTGELFF. CDR3 sequence (DNA): TGTGCCAGCAGTTTAGTCGGGACCACCGGGGAGCTGTTTTTT.

CDR3 sequence reads: CASSFADQFNQPQHF. CDR3 DNA: TGTGCCAGCAGTTTCGCTGACCAATTTAATCAGCCCCAGCATTTT. The chain carries TRBV28 and TRBJ1-5; D gene uncertain. Germline-derived CDR1 and CDR2 are MDHEN and SYDVKM. This CDR3 contains 15 residues. With 3 bases removed from V and 4 bases from J, the gap between germline ends came to 13 bases.

V gene TRBV7-9 combines with J gene TRBJ1-2; D ambiguous. The V gene's germline CDR1 is SEHNR and CDR2 FQNEAQ (reference sequence). CDR3 length: 14 amino acids. Trimming took 5 bases from V and 4 from J, leaving 14 bases between them. CDR3 bases: TGTGCCAGCAGCGACCGTCAGCCACTCTATGGCTACACCTTC. This sequence encodes CASSDRQPLYGYTF.

The V call is TRBV6-6, the J call TRBJ2-7, with TRBD1 matching over 10 bases. This CDR3 has 14 amino acids. V trimming: 5 bases; J trimming: 6 bases; junction bases outside the gene matches: 7. Per the germline V gene, CDR1 is MNHNY and CDR2 is SVGAGI (reference sequence). The CDR3 DNA follows: TGTGCCAGCAGTCCAGACAGGGGGCGCGGCGAGCAGTACTTC. As protein: CASSPDRGRGEQYF.

This chain uses TRBV25-1 with TRBJ1-2; possible D gene TRBD1, 5 bases. Germline lookup yields CDR1 MGHDK and CDR2 SYGVNS. V was pared by 5 bases and J by 8 bases, with 12 bases between. The CDR3 has 12 amino acids. The DNA of the CDR3 is TGTGCCAGCAGTCACGGGGGGATCGGCTACACCTTC. As protein: CASSHGGIGYTF.

The chain uses TRBV4-2 and TRBJ2-5; TRBD2 matches at 7 bases. The length of the CDR3 is 16 residues. With V trimmed by 6 bases and J by 1 base, 11 bases remained unmatched. Germline CDR1 is LGHNA and CDR2 is YNFKEQ. CDR3 protein: CASSLSQSGIQETQYF. CDR3 bases: TGTGCCAGCAGTCTATCCCAGAGCGGGATCCAAGAGACCCAGTACTTC.

This clonotype was detected a few times. CDR3 sequence: CASSFRLASYEQYF. The CDR3 nucleotides read TGTGCCAGCAGTTTTAGACTCGCCTCCTACGAGCAGTACTTC. V is TRBV13 and J is TRBJ2-7; the D is unclear. CDR1 is PRHDT, CDR2 FYEKMQ, per germline (reference sequence). The CDR3 loop spans 14 amino acids. V was clipped by 6 bases and J by 0 bases, with 12 bases between them.

This clonotype was seen a few times. The V and J genes are TRBV12-3 or TRBV12-4 and TRBJ1-2, with TRBD1 as a possible D gene (6 bases). The CDR3 is made up of 12 amino acids. V lost 7 bases and J 8 bases, leaving 14 bases between the germline ends. The CDR3: CASNGQSGGYTF. Written as DNA, the CDR3 is TGTGCCAGCAACGGACAGAGTGGCGGCTACACCTTC.

The rearrangement joins TRBV20-1 to TRBJ2-1; D not certain. CDR1 is DFQATT, CDR2 SNEGSKA, per germline (reference sequence). The length of the CDR3 is 16 residues. V lost 5 bases and J lost 3, with 20 bases in between. The CDR3 is CSARTSRSPLYNEQFF. DNA for the CDR3: TGCAGTGCTCGGACCAGCCGATCCCCCCTCTACAATGAGCAGTTCTTC.

This rearrangement joins TRBV12-3 or TRBV12-4 to TRBJ1-1; no definite D call. The CDR3 is 14 amino acids. The V end was cut by 2 bases, the J end by 1 base, with 8 bases between. CDR3 in DNA: TGTGCCAGCAGTTTACACGGCCAGAACACTGAAGCTTTCTTT. Translation gives CASSLHGQNTEAFF.

The rearrangement joins TRBV10-3 to TRBJ2-1; no reliable D call. This CDR3 has 12 residues. Germline V gives CDR1 ENHRY, CDR2 SYGVKD. The V gene lost 4 bases and the J gene lost 2 bases, with 3 bases spanning the gap. In DNA form, the CDR3 reads TGTGCCATCAGTGCCACCTACAATGAGCAGTTCTTC. It codes for CAISATYNEQFF.

J is TRBJ1-1 and V is TRBV5-1; TRBD1 aligns across 9 bases. From germline, CDR1 is SGHRS and CDR2 YFSETQ. V was pared by 3 bases and J by 4 bases, with 7 bases of the junction left unmatched. The CDR3 length is 15 residues. CDR3 amino acids: CASSYSETGGTEAFF. The CDR3 nucleotides are TGCGCCAGCAGCTACTCCGAGACAGGGGGCACTGAAGCTTTCTTT.

The V gene is TRBV5-1, the J gene TRBJ2-1; the match to TRBD2 covers 11 bases. Losses at the gene ends were 0 bases for V and 6 bases for J; bases not matched to a gene: 2. Germline lookup yields CDR1 SGHRS and CDR2 YFSETQ. The CDR3 sequence is 15 residues long. DNA for the CDR3: TGCGCCAGCAGCTTGGGTAGCGGGGGGGGCAATGAGCAGTTCTTC. Protein: CASSLGSGGGNEQFF.

This clonotype appeared a single time. The CDR3 coding sequence is TGTGCCAGCGGAGACAGGGCAGGTGGCTACACCTTC. As protein: CASGDRAGGYTF. The chain is built from TRBV6-5 and TRBJ1-2, with 7 nucleotides matching TRBD1. The CDR3 spans 12 residues. Germline V gene sequence: CDR1 MNHEY, CDR2 SVGAGI. V dropped 8 bases and J dropped 7; count of bases not matched to a gene: 7.

The rearrangement joins TRBV7-6 to TRBJ2-7, with 9 nucleotides matching TRBD1. This CDR3 contains 14 residues. Germline V gene sequence: CDR1 SGHVS, CDR2 FNYEAQ. Unmatched junction bases numbered 7, after V lost 5 bases and J lost 5 bases. The CDR3 DNA is TGTGCCAGCAGCCGCCGGGACAGGGTCCACGAGCAGTACTTC. Protein sequence: CASSRRDRVHEQYF.

This clonotype was seen only a few times. The CDR3 loop is CASIYLRVRRSSNQPQHF. Written as DNA, the CDR3 is TGTGCCAGCATCTACCTAAGAGTACGGAGGAGTAGCAATCAGCCCCAGCATTTT. The chain employs TRBV27 and TRBJ1-5; D remains ambiguous. Trimming left V 7 bases short and J 0 bases short, with 22 bases between. CDR1 is MNHEY, CDR2 SMNVEV, per germline (reference sequence). There are 18 residues in the CDR3.

The J gene is TRBJ2-5, the V gene TRBV4-3; no firm D call. The V gene lost 4 bases and the J gene lost 5 bases, with 20 bases spanning the gap. CDR1 and CDR2 from the germline V gene are LGHNA and YSLEER. This CDR3 is 16 amino acids long. Here the CDR3 DNA reads TGCGCCAGCAGCCCCACGCTAGAGAGTGGAAGGGAGACCCAGTACTTC. Translating gives CASSPTLESGRETQYF.

This clonotype has ten or more counts. The chain carries TRBV20-1 and TRBJ2-3; TRBD1 matches 11 bases. This CDR3 is 15 amino acids long. The V gene's germline CDR1 is DFQATT and CDR2 SNEGSKA (reference sequence). V lost 6 bases and J lost 3; bases outside the gene matches: 8. The CDR3 sequence is CSARGRDRGTDTQYF. The CDR3 DNA sequence: TGCAGTGCGAGGGGTCGGGACAGGGGGACAGATACGCAGTATTTT.

The rearrangement joins TRBV14 to TRBJ2-1; weak D call: TRBD1 (6 bases). Trimming removed 8 bases at V and 7 bases at J, with 12 bases between. This CDR3 comprises 12 residues. Germline CDR1 SGHDN, CDR2 FVKESK. The CDR3 region is CASGTGLNEQFF. In DNA, the CDR3 is TGTGCCAGCGGTACAGGGCTGAATGAGCAGTTCTTC.

This clonotype was seen more than once but under ten times. The CDR3 coding sequence is TGCAGCGTTGGCGGACAGTACACCTACGAGCAGTACTTC. This codes for CSVGGQYTYEQYF. The chain has TRBV29-1 and TRBJ2-7; D perhaps matches TRBD1 (6 bases). Germline CDR1 reads SQVTM; CDR2 reads ANQGSEA. Trimming took off 4 bases at V and 2 bases at J, with 12 bases between the two ends. This CDR3 region has 13 residues.

This clonotype was observed a few times. The V gene is TRBV28, the J gene TRBJ2-1, with D perhaps given as TRBD1 or TRBD2 (6 bases each). Germline-derived CDR1 and CDR2 are MDHEN and SYDVKM. Trimming took 7 bases from V and 9 from J, leaving 16 bases between them. This CDR3 contains 13 residues. This CDR3 reads CASTNRQEGEQFF. In DNA form, the CDR3 reads TGTGCCAGCACCAATAGACAGGAGGGTGAGCAGTTCTTC.

This chain connects TRBV28 to TRBJ2-1, with TRBD2 matching 8 bases. This CDR3 is built from 17 residues. Germline V gene data show CDR1 as MDHEN and CDR2 as SYDVKM. The trim removed 4 bases at V and 3 bases at J, leaving 11 bases unmatched. The CDR3 DNA reads as TGTGCCAGCAGTTCTCAGACTAGCGCGAGATACTACAATGAGCAGTTCTTC. Translation: CASSSQTSARYYNEQFF.